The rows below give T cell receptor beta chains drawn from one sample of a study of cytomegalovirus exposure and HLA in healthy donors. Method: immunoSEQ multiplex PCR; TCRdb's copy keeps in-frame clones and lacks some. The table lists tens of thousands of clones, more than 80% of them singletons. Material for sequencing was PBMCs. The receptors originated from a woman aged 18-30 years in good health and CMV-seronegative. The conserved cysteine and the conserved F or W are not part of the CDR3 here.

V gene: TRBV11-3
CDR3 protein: ASSPTVNQPQH

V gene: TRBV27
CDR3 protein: ASSPRQGSTEAF

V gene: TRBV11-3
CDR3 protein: ASSLRGVSTDTQY

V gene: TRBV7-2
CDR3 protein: ASSPGTVNTEAF

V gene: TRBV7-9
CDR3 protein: ASSLGVADQPQH

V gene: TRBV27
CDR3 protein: ASSLQLAGNEQF

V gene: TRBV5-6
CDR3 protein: ASSLFLENIQY

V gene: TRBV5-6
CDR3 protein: ASSFPRGEAF

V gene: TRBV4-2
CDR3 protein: ASSQRLAGAYNEQF

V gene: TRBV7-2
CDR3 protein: ASSSTSYGYT

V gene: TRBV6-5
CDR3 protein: ASSSWEGANYGYT

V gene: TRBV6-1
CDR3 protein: ASSEDTTGPGRGGYT

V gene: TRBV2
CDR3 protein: ASNRRSNEKLF

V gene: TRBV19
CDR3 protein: ASISGHPGNSPLH

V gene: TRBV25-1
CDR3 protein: ASSDPQGPNSPLH

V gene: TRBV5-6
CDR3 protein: ASRLLRDRALGGELF

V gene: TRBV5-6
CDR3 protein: ASSLGRGPNTGELF

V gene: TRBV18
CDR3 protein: ASSPLFSNRDRVRNTEAF

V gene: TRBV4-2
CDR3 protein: ASSQVEAGNNEQF

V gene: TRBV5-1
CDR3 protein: ASSLRGGGTDTQY

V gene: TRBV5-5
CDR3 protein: ASSLLDRRGPDTEAF

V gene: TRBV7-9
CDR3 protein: ASSLRGQGQHNEQF

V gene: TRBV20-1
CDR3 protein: SARGWAGGN

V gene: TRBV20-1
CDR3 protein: SVAGHYGYT

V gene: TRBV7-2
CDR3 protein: ASTLGAITEAF

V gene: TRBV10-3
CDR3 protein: AISESRGNEKLF

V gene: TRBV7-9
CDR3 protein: ASSLTQGTDQPQH

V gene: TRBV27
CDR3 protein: ASSPGQGFIYQF

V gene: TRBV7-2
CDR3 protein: ASSLGHTRGEQF

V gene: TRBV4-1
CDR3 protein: ASSQVIQGGDEQY

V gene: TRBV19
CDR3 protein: ASQNLLQGRDTQY

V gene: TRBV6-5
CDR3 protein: ASRRTGEGYT

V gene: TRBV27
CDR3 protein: ASSPASGGAWDTQY

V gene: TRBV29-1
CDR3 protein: SVVSWTAWNTEAF

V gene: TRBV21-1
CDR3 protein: ASSKGRFYNEQF

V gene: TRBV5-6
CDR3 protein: ASTLTGKLF

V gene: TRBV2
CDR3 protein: ASIRTPGDYGYT

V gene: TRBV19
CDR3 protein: ASSMGTGVFYGYT

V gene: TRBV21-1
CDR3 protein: ASSMDRTRNTIY

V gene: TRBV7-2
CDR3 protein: ASSLGGGQETQY

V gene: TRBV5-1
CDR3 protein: ASTSAYSQETQY

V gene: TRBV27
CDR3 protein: ASGKDRGEYGYT

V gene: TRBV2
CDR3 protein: ANQDREAGELF

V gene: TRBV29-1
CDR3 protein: SVEVLAGENNEQF

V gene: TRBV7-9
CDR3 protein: ASSPLAGGENEQF

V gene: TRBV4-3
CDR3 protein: ASSSEDTQY

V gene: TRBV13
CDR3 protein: ASSLPQAGYTDTQY

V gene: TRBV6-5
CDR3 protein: ASSYPRSPLH

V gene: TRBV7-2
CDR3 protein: ASSRDSAPMGNEQF

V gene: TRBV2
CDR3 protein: ASSETGAIDQPQH

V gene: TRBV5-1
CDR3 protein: ASSLTGVSGYT

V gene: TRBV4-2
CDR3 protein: ASSQDQNGGDNSPLH

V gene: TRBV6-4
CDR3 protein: ASSPMAGGQSGELF

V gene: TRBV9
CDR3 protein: ASSPRTEAF

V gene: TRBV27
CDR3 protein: ASSSGGRARDTQY